These 21 T cell receptor beta chains were sequenced from one sample in a study of monozygotic twins with inflammatory bowel disease. For each CDR3 protein, TCRdb gives one entry from its re-call of the 5' RACE reads, without DNA. The sample data list some 440,000 distinct CDR3 sequences. The sequenced sample consisted of blood. The receptor source for this set is a human donor with ulcerative colitis or Crohn's disease, or a healthy co-twin of an affected twin (not recorded which).

The genes are TRBV24-1 and TRBJ2-1; TCRdb's D call of TRBD1 is untestable without DNA. The germline CDR1 and CDR2 sequences are KGHDR and SFDVKD. CDR3 length: 16 amino acids. The CDR3 loop reads CATSVHRDRFYNEQFF.

The chain has TRBV20-1 and TRBJ1-1. CDR3 length: 15 amino acids. The germline gives CDR1 DFQATT, CDR2 SNEGSKA (reference sequence). The CDR3 spells CSARTFAGWGTEAFF.

The V call is TRBV4-3, the J call TRBJ2-7; TCRdb outputs TRBD2, but without DNA this stays unchecked. The CDR3 spans 14 residues. Germline loops: CDR1 LGHNA, CDR2 YSLEER. The CDR3 region is CASSQDREADEQYF.

The chain combines TRBV18 with TRBJ2-1. There are 15 residues in the CDR3. From germline, CDR1 is KGHSH and CDR2 LQKENI. The CDR3 reads CASSPPRDSYNEQFF.

The chain joins TRBV6-1 to TRBJ1-6; TCRdb's D call of TRBD1 is untestable without DNA. Germline-derived CDR1 and CDR2 are MNHNS and SASEGT. The CDR3 loop spans 16 amino acids. The CDR3 protein is CASMVRPGTGNSPLHF.

The chain carries TRBV6-1 and TRBJ2-3; TCRdb picks TRBD1, but there is no DNA to check that call. Germline V gives CDR1 MNHNS, CDR2 SASEGT. This CDR3 comprises 13 residues. The CDR3 here is CASSDLWKDTQYF.

The rearrangement joins TRBV14 to TRBJ2-1; without DNA, the TCRdb call of TRBD2 cannot be checked. Germline loops: CDR1 SGHDN, CDR2 FVKESK. This CDR3 contains 16 residues. CDR3 sequence: CASSQLSGRAGNEQFF.

The chain is built from TRBV29-1 and TRBJ1-5; no DNA is available, so the TRBD1 call from TCRdb remains unchecked. This CDR3 is built from 13 residues. The germline V gene has CDR1 SQVTM and CDR2 ANQGSEA. CDR3 sequence reads: CSVRDSRNQPQHF.

The chain joins TRBV10-3 to TRBJ1-2; the TCRdb D gene call, TRBD1, has no DNA to confirm it. From germline, CDR1 is ENHRY and CDR2 SYGVKD. The CDR3 length is 13 residues. CDR3 protein: CAISESTGGGYTF.

The rearrangement links TRBV20-1 to TRBJ1-3. This CDR3 spans 13 amino acids. Germline loops: CDR1 DFQATT, CDR2 SNEGSKA (reference sequence). This chain's CDR3 is CSAAGISGNTIYF.

The chain has TRBV29-1 and TRBJ2-7; checking the TCRdb D call of TRBD2 is not possible without DNA. Germline lookup yields CDR1 SQVTM and CDR2 ANQGSEA. This CDR3 region has 11 residues. CDR3 amino acids: CSVGLLYEQYF.

The J gene is TRBJ1-2, the V gene TRBV12-3 or TRBV12-4. The CDR3 runs 14 residues. The CDR3 protein is CASSLSGYNYGYTF.

The chain carries TRBV7-2 and TRBJ2-3; the D call of TRBD2 rests on TCRdb alone, since no DNA is present to check it. Germline CDR1 is SGHTA and CDR2 is FQGNSA. The CDR3 consists of 14 residues. CDR3 in amino acids: CAAGTSGRLDTQYF.

This chain connects TRBV4-2 to TRBJ2-7; the D call from TCRdb, TRBD2, cannot be confirmed without DNA. Germline CDR1 is LGHNA and CDR2 is YNFKEQ. CDR3 size: 18 residues. The CDR3 sequence is CASSRDGTSGRLSYEQYF.

The chain has TRBV12-3 or TRBV12-4 and TRBJ1-1. CDR3 length equals 15 residues. The CDR3 is CASMMAAGVNTEAFF.

The chain is built from TRBV5-1 and TRBJ2-5; there is no DNA to check the TCRdb D call of TRBD1. Looked up from germline, CDR1 is SGHRS and CDR2 is YFSETQ. The CDR3 is 15 amino acids. CDR3 protein: CASSLVGASQETQYF. The complete variable domain, with remaining parts taken from reference TRBV5-1 and TRBJ2-5, reads KAGVTQTPRYLIKTRGQQVTLSCSPISGHRSVSWYQQTPGQGLQFLFEYFSETQRNKGNFPGRFSGRQFSNSRSEMNVSTLELGDSALYLCASSLVGASQETQYFGPGTRLLVL.

The chain has TRBV5-5 and TRBJ2-5. The CDR3 has 14 amino acids. Germline V CDR1 and CDR2: SGHKS, YYEKEE (reference sequence). The CDR3 sequence: CASSPLGTRETQYF.

The genes are TRBV11-1 and TRBJ1-1; TCRdb returns TRBD1, unconfirmable since there is no DNA. This CDR3 contains 14 residues. Germline CDR1 is SGHAT and CDR2 is FQDESV (reference sequence). The CDR3 sequence is CASSLLRTATEAFF.

This sequence joins TRBV3-1 and TRBJ2-1; TCRdb's D gene call, TRBD1, goes unchecked for lack of DNA. CDR1 and CDR2 (germline): LGHDT, YNNKEL (reference sequence). The CDR3 sequence is 13 residues long. This CDR3 is CASSGTGVREQFF.

The genes are TRBV18 and TRBJ2-6; no DNA is available, so the TRBD1 call from TCRdb remains unchecked. The CDR3 totals 16 residues. The germline gives CDR1 KGHSH, CDR2 LQKENI. CDR3 loop: CASSQGGASGANVLTF.

The chain carries TRBV7-8 and TRBJ2-1; the TCRdb call, TRBD2, lacks DNA for checking. This CDR3 contains 16 residues. Germline CDR1 SGHVS, CDR2 FQNEAQ. The CDR3: CASSLRGLRNSDEQFF.